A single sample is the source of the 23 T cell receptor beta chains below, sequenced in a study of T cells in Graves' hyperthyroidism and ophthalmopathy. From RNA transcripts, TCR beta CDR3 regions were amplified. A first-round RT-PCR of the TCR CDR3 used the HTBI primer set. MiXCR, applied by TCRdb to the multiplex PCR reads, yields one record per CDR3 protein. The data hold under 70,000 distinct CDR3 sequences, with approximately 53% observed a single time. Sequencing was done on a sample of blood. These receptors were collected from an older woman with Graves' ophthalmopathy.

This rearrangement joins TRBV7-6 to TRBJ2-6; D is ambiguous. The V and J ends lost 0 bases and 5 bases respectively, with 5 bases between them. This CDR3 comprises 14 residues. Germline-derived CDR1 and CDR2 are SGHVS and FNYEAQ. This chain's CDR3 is CASSLARRANVLTF. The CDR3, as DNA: TGTGCCAGCAGCTTAGCGCGAAGGGCCAACGTCCTGACTTTC.

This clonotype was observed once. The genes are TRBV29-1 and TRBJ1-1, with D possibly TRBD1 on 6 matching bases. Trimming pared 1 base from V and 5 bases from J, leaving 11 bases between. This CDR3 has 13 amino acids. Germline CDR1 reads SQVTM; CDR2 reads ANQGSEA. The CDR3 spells CSVEGTANTEAFF. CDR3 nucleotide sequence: TGCAGCGTTGAAGGGACAGCTAATACTGAAGCTTTCTTT.

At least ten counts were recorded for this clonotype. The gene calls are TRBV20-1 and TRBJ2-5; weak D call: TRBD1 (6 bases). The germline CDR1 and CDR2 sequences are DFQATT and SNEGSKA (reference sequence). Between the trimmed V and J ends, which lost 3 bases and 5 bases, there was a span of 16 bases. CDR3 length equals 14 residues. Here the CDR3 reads CSASGINRDETQYF. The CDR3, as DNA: TGCAGTGCTAGCGGTATAAACAGGGATGAGACCCAGTACTTC.

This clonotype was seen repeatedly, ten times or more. The chain's CDR3 is CASSFYYEETQYF. In DNA form, the CDR3 reads TGTGCCAGCAGTTTTTACTATGAAGAGACCCAGTACTTC. The V call is TRBV12-3 or TRBV12-4, the J call TRBJ2-5, with D uncertain. Trimming stripped 3 bases from V and 3 bases from J, with 8 bases between. The CDR3 spans 13 residues.

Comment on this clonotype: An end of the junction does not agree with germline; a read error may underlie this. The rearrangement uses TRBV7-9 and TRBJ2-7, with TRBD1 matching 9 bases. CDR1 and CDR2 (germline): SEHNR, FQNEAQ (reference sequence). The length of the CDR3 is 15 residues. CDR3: CACSATGGSSYEQYF. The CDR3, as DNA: TGTGCCTGCAGCGCCACAGGGGGCTCCTCCTACGAGCAGTACTTC.

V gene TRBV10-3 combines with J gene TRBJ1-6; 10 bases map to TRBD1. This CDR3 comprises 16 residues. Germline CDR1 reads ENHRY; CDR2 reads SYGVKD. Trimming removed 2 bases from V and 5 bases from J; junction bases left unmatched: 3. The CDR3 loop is CAISEEGTGDNSPLHF. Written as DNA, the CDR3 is TGTGCCATCAGTGAGGAGGGGACAGGGGATAATTCACCCCTCCACTTT.

For the CDR3, the DNA is TGCAGCCAAGGGACAGAATCTGAAGCTTTCTTT. It specifies CSQGTESEAFF. The chain employs TRBV29-1 and TRBJ1-1; TRBD1 matches 7 bases. J lost 6 bases, V lost 8 bases, and 6 bases had no gene match. CDR3 length: 11 residues. The germline V gene has CDR1 SQVTM and CDR2 ANQGSEA.

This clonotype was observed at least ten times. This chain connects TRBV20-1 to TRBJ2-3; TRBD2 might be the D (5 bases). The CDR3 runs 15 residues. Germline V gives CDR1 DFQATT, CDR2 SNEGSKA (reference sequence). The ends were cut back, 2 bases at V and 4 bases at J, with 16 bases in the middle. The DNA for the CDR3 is TGCAGTGCTAGAATAGCGATGAAGAATTCAGATACGCAGTATTTT. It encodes CSARIAMKNSDTQYF.

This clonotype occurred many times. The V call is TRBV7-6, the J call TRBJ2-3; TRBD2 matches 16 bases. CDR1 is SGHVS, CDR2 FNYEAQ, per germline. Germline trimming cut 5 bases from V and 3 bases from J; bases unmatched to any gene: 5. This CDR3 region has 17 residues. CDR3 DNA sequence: TGTGCCAGCAGCCACGGGACTAGCGGGGGGGCGACAGATACGCAGTATTTT. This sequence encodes CASSHGTSGGATDTQYF.

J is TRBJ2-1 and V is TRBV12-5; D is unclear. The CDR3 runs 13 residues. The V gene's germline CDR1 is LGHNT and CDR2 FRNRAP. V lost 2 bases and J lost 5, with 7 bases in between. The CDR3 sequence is CASGLPGHNEQFF. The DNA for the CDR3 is TGTGCTAGTGGTTTGCCCGGGCACAATGAGCAGTTCTTC.

For the CDR3, the DNA is TGTGCCAGCAGTAGGGGACCGGAACTAGCGGGAGGACTGGACACCGGGGAGCTGTTTTTT. Its translation: CASSRGPELAGGLDTGELFF. This chain uses TRBV28 with TRBJ2-2, with 12 bases identical to TRBD2. Germline V gene sequence: CDR1 MDHEN, CDR2 SYDVKM. The length of the CDR3 is 20 residues. The V gene end was trimmed by 5 bases and the J gene end by 3 bases; junction bases not matched to a gene: 16.

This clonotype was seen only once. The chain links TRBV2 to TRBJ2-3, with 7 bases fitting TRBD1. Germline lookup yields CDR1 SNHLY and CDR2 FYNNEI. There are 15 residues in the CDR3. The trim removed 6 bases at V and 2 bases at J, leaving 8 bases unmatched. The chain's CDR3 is CASSKRTGTTDTQYF. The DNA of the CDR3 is TGTGCCAGCAGCAAACGGACAGGTACCACAGATACGCAGTATTTT.

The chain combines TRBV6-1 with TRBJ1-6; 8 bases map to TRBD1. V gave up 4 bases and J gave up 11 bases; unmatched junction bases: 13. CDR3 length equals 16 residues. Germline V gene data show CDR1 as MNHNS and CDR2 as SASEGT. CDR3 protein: CASSAPRTGWNPPLHF. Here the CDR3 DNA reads TGTGCCAGCAGTGCGCCAAGGACAGGGTGGAATCCACCCCTCCACTTT.

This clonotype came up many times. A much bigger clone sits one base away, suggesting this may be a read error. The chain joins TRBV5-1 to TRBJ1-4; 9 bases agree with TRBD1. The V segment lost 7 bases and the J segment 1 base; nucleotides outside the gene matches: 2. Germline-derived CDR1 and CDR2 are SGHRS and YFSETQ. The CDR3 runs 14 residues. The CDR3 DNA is TGCGCCAGCGGACAGGGGAGAACTAATGAAAAACTGTTTTTT. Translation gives CASGQGRTNEKLFF.

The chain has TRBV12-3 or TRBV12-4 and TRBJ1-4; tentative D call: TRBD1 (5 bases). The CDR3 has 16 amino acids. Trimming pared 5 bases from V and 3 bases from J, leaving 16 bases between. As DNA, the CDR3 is TGTGCCAGCAGTCCGACGTGGGGCATAGCTAATGAAAAACTGTTTTTT. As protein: CASSPTWGIANEKLFF.

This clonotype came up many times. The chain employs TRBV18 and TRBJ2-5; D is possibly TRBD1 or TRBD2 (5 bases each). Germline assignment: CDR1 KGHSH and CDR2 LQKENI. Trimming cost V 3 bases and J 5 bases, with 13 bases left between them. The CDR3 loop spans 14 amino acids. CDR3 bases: TGTGCCAGCTCACCCCTAGGGGAGTCGGAGACCCAGTACTTC. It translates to CASSPLGESETQYF.

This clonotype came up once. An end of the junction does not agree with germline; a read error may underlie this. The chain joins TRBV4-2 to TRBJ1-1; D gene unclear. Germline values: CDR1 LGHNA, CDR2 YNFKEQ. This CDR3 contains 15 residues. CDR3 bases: TGTGCCAGCAGCCCGAGGGAGGCCATGAACACTGAAGCTTCCTTT. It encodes CASSPREAMNTEASF.

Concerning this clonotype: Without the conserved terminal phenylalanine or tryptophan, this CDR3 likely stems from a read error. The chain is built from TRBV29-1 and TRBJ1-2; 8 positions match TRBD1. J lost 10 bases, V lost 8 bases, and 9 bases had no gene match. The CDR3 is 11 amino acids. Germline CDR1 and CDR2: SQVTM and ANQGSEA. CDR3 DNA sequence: TGCAGCTTGGGCCAGGGGGCTGACTACACCATC. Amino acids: CSLGQGADYTI.

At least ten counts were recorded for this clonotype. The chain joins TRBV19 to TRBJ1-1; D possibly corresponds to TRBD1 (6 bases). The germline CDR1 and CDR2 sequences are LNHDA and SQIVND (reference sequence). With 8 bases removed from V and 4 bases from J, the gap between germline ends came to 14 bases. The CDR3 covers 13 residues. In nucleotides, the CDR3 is TGTGCCAGTCTACAGGGTTGGGGCACTGAAGCTTTCTTT. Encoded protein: CASLQGWGTEAFF.

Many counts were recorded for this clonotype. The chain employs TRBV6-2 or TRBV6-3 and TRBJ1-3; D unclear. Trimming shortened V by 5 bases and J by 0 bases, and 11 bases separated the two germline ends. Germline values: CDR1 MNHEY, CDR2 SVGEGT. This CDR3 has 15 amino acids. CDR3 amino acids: CASSNGRNSGNTIYF. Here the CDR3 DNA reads TGTGCCAGCAGTAACGGACGGAACTCTGGAAACACCATATATTTT.

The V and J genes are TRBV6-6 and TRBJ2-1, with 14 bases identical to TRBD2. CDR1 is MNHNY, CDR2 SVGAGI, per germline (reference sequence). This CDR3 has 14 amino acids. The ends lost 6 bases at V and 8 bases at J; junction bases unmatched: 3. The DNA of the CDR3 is TGTGCCAGCAGGACTAGCGGGGGGGCCCATGAGCAGTTCTTC. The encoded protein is CASRTSGGAHEQFF.

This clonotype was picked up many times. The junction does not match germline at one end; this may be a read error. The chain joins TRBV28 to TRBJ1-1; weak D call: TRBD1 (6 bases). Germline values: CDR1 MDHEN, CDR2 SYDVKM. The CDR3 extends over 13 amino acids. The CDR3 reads CASKGGGNPEAFF. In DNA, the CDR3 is TGTGCCAGCAAGGGGGGAGGGAACCCTGAAGCTTTCTTT.

The CDR3 DNA follows: TGTGCCAGCAGCTCAGGGACAGGGCGGGGGGAGCAGTACTTC. Its translation: CASSSGTGRGEQYF. This chain uses TRBV11-3 with TRBJ2-7, with 9 bases matching TRBD1. The CDR3 has 14 amino acids. Trimming took 4 bases from V and 7 from J; bases not matched to a gene: 8. The germline CDR1 and CDR2 sequences are SGHNT and YENEEA.